These 26 T cell receptor beta chains originate from one sample sequenced in a study of cytomegalovirus exposure and HLA in healthy donors. Primers for the PCR totalled 60 Vbeta and 13 Jbeta. TCRdb's copy holds only in-frame clones and misses some; the assay was immunoSEQ multiplex PCR. This table holds about 130,000 clones, about four fifths found once. Sequenced sample: PBMCs. The receptor source for this set is a man younger than 30 in good health and CMV-seronegative.

The chain uses TRBV5-6 and TRBJ1-5, with D perhaps TRBD1 (5 bases). Germline assignment: CDR1 SGHDT and CDR2 YYEEEE. The CDR3 loop spans 14 amino acids. V dropped 3 bases and J dropped 4 bases, with 11 bases sitting between them. The CDR3 is CASSWGVRNQPQHF. In DNA, the CDR3 is TGTGCCAGCAGCTGGGGGGTCAGAAATCAGCCCCAGCATTTT.

The chain links TRBV30 to TRBJ2-7, with a tentative D call TRBD2 (7 bases). The CDR3 consists of 15 residues. Trimming removed 0 bases from V and 3 bases from J, with 15 bases in between. Germline lookup yields CDR1 GTSNPN and CDR2 SVGIG (reference sequence). The CDR3 spells CAWSVRGATSYEQYV. The CDR3 bases are TGTGCCTGGAGTGTACGGGGGGCTACTAGCTACGAGCAGTACGTC.

The chain couples TRBV5-4 to TRBJ2-3; D might be TRBD1 (5 bases). The CDR3 covers 13 residues. CDR1 SGHNT and CDR2 YYREEE come from the germline V gene (reference sequence). V was clipped by 6 bases and J by 6 bases, with 14 bases between them. In nucleotides, the CDR3 is TGTGCCAGCAACCTACAGGCTTCGGATACGCAGTATTTT. Translating gives CASNLQASDTQYF.

This sequence joins TRBV15 and TRBJ2-1; TRBD2 agrees at 7 bases. V dropped 1 base and J dropped 5; count of bases not matched to a gene: 11. The CDR3 length is 17 residues. From germline, CDR1 is LNHNV and CDR2 YYDKDF (reference sequence). The CDR3 region is CATSRALRAGVDNEQFF. The CDR3 nucleotides are TGTGCCACCAGCAGAGCCCTCCGGGCGGGAGTCGACAATGAGCAGTTCTTC.

V and J are TRBV2 and TRBJ2-2, with 11 bases identical to TRBD2. Trimming removed 3 bases from V and 8 bases from J; junction bases left unmatched: 5. The CDR3 has 15 residues. CDR1 and CDR2 (germline): SNHLY, FYNNEI. The CDR3: CASSEGTSGRGELFF. The CDR3 DNA reads as TGTGCCAGCAGTGAGGGGACTAGCGGTAGAGGGGAGCTGTTTTTT.

V and J are TRBV7-9 and TRBJ2-3, with TRBD1 identical over 10 bases. Looked up from germline, CDR1 is SEHNR and CDR2 is FQNEAQ (reference sequence). J was trimmed by 6 bases and V by 3 bases; bases with no gene match: 6. The CDR3 contains 15 residues. As DNA, the CDR3 is TGTGCCAGCAGCTTCGGACAGGGGGTGGGTGATACGCAGTATTTT. The encoded protein is CASSFGQGVGDTQYF.

This chain links TRBV27 with TRBJ2-3; 8 bases agree with TRBD2. Germline lookup yields CDR1 MNHEY and CDR2 SMNVEV (reference sequence). CDR3 length equals 14 residues. Losses at the gene ends were 1 base for V and 5 bases for J; bases not matched to a gene: 2. The CDR3 sequence: CASSLFLAGDTQYF. The CDR3 bases are TGTGCCAGCAGTTTATTTCTAGCGGGAGATACGCAGTATTTT.

This clone appeared once. The chain couples TRBV11-2 to TRBJ2-3; 12 bases align to TRBD1. The germline V gene encodes CDR1 SGHAT and CDR2 FQNNGV. CDR3 length equals 17 residues. V lost 7 bases, J lost 2 bases, and 10 bases stayed unmatched. The CDR3 DNA is TGTGCCAGCACCCCGGGGGGACAGGGGGCCTACACAGATACGCAGTATTTT. Encoded protein: CASTPGGQGAYTDTQYF.

The chain couples TRBV2 to TRBJ1-1; D may be TRBD1 (6 bases). V was shortened by 1 base and J by 7 bases, with 10 bases between the two germline ends. Looked up from germline, CDR1 is SNHLY and CDR2 is FYNNEI. CDR3 length: 13 residues. This chain's CDR3 is CASSEVKDSEAFF. CDR3 sequence (DNA): TGTGCCAGCAGTGAAGTCAAGGACAGTGAAGCTTTCTTT.

The chain combines TRBV7-2 with TRBJ2-6; 8 nucleotides align to TRBD1. J lost 3 bases, V lost 3 bases, and 1 base had no gene match. The CDR3 loop spans 15 amino acids. Per germline, CDR1 SGHTA and CDR2 FQGNSA. CDR3 amino acids: CASSLTGDGANVLTF. As DNA, the CDR3 is TGTGCCAGCAGCTTGACAGGGGATGGGGCCAACGTCCTGACTTTC. Drawing the rest from reference TRBV7-2 and TRBJ2-6, the complete variable domain is GAGVSQSPSNKVTEKGKDVELRCDPISGHTALYWYRQSLGQGLEFLIYFQGNSAPDKSGLPSDRFSAERTGGSVSTLTIQRTQQEDSAVYLCASSLTGDGANVLTFGAGSRLTVL.

The sample holds one count of this clone. The V gene is TRBV15, the J gene TRBJ1-4, with D hard to call. Deletions cut 2 bases from V and 14 bases from J, with 15 bases between. The length of the CDR3 is 13 residues. CDR1 and CDR2 (germline): LNHNV, YYDKDF (reference sequence). The CDR3 loop is CATSRPQNSRLFF. CDR3 DNA: TGTGCCACCAGCAGACCTCAGAACTCGCGGCTGTTTTTT.

The sample holds one count of this clone. V is TRBV5-1 and J is TRBJ1-2, with 9 nucleotides matching TRBD1. This CDR3 has 14 amino acids. V was clipped by 4 bases and J by 8 bases; unmatched bases: 9. Germline assignment: CDR1 SGHRS and CDR2 YFSETQ. The CDR3 DNA reads as TGCGCCAGCAGCGGTGGGGACAGGGAGTTCGGCTACACCTTC. This codes for CASSGGDREFGYTF.

The J gene is TRBJ2-1, the V gene TRBV5-8; 7 positions agree with TRBD1. V was clipped by 4 bases and J by 12 bases; unmatched bases: 13. CDR1 is SGHTS, CDR2 YDEGEE, per germline. This CDR3 is 14 amino acids long. The CDR3 bases are TGTGCCAGCAGCAGGACACTGGGACAGCGTGCGCAGTTCTTC. This codes for CASSRTLGQRAQFF.

V and J are TRBV11-2 and TRBJ2-7; 7 bases agree with TRBD2. The germline CDR1 and CDR2 sequences are SGHAT and FQNNGV. CDR3 size: 17 residues. After removal of 1 base from V and 2 bases from J, the junction contained 11 bases not matched to a gene. The CDR3 coding sequence is TGTGCCAGCAGCTTAGTTGCCGGCGGGAGTAGCCCCTACGAGCAGTACTTC. This gives the protein CASSLVAGGSSPYEQYF.

This chain uses TRBV7-2 with TRBJ2-7; 9 nucleotides agree with TRBD1. The length of the CDR3 is 15 residues. V lost 5 bases and J lost 7; bases outside the gene matches: 12. In germline, CDR1 is SGHTA, CDR2 FQGNSA. CDR3 sequence reads: CASSRGQGPTDEQYF. The CDR3 nucleotides read TGTGCCAGCAGCCGGGGACAGGGCCCTACGGATGAGCAGTACTTC.

The rearrangement links TRBV2 to TRBJ2-7; the D is unclear. The CDR3 sequence is 13 residues long. Germline V gene data show CDR1 as SNHLY and CDR2 as FYNNEI. The ends were cut back, 4 bases at V and 7 bases at J, with 14 bases in the middle. The CDR3 DNA reads TGTGCCAGCAGTGGGACCCCTACCGGGGAGCAGTACGTC. Protein product: CASSGTPTGEQYV.

This clone rates as medium-sized. V usage is TRBV6-4 and J usage is TRBJ1-6, with D possibly TRBD1 on 5 matching bases. The CDR3 is made up of 13 amino acids. Trimming removed 2 bases from V and 6 bases from J, with 5 bases in between. Germline CDR1 is MRHNA and CDR2 is SNTAGT. CDR3 in DNA: TGTGCCAGCAGTGACAGGGGTAATTCACCCCTCCACTTT. Protein: CASSDRGNSPLHF.

This clone has more than one count but fewer than ten. The rearrangement uses TRBV9 and TRBJ1-3; D gene unclear. Germline CDR1 reads SGDLS; CDR2 reads YYNGEE. Trimming cost V 0 bases and J 2 bases, with 6 bases left between them. This CDR3 is 14 amino acids long. The CDR3: CASSVGATGNTIYF. The CDR3 region has the DNA TGTGCCAGCAGCGTAGGGGCCACTGGAAACACCATATATTTT.

This chain uses TRBV5-6 with TRBJ2-3; a weak D match, TRBD2 (6 bases). Between the trimmed V and J ends, which lost 2 bases and 10 bases, there was a span of 14 bases. The germline gives CDR1 SGHDT, CDR2 YYEEEE. CDR3 length equals 13 residues. The CDR3 region has the DNA TGTGCCAGCAGCTTTGTAGGGACTGCATCGCAGTATTTT. Amino acid sequence: CASSFVGTASQYF.

The genes are TRBV18 and TRBJ1-1; weak D call: TRBD1 (6 bases). CDR3 length: 14 amino acids. The V end lost 3 bases, the J end lost 4 bases, and 12 bases lay between the germline ends. Germline assignment: CDR1 KGHSH and CDR2 LQKENI. The CDR3 sequence is CASSPDHRATEAFF. The CDR3 DNA follows: TGTGCCAGCTCACCCGACCACAGGGCCACTGAAGCTTTCTTT.

The V and J genes are TRBV11-2 and TRBJ1-1; weak D call: TRBD1 (5 bases). The V end was cut by 7 bases, the J end by 0 bases, with 12 bases between. The CDR3 extends over 14 amino acids. Germline V gene lookup returns CDR1 SGHAT and CDR2 FQNNGV. In DNA, the CDR3 is TGTGCCAGCACCCCAGGGATCCTGAACACTGAAGCTTTCTTT. It encodes CASTPGILNTEAFF.

The V gene is TRBV15, the J gene TRBJ2-7, with a weak D call TRBD1 (5 bases). V was cut by 3 bases and J by 0 bases, with 9 bases left in between. The CDR3 sequence is 14 residues long. Germline V gene sequence: CDR1 LNHNV, CDR2 YYDKDF (reference sequence). The CDR3 DNA sequence: TGTGCCACCAGCAGGGACACAAGCTCCTACGAGCAGTACGTC. Its protein product is CATSRDTSSYEQYV.

J is TRBJ2-7 and V is TRBV18; a weak D match, TRBD1 (5 bases). Germline V gives CDR1 KGHSH, CDR2 LQKENI. The ends were cut back, 1 base at V and 7 bases at J, with 8 bases in the middle. The CDR3 contains 12 residues. The CDR3 protein is CASSPRRGEQYF. CDR3 DNA: TGTGCCAGCTCACCACGAAGGGGAGAGCAGTACTTC.

The chain recombines TRBV28 with TRBJ2-1; 7 nucleotides agree with TRBD2. The CDR3 runs 15 residues. Germline V CDR1 and CDR2: MDHEN, SYDVKM. V lost 2 bases and J lost 7; bases outside the gene matches: 8. This CDR3 is CASSLVGGSVNEQFF. As DNA, the CDR3 is TGTGCCAGCAGTTTAGTGGGCGGGAGCGTAAATGAGCAGTTCTTC. Complete variable domain (other parts from reference TRBV28 and TRBJ2-1): DVKVTQSSRYLVKRTGEKVFLECVQDMDHENMFWYRQDPGLGLRLIYFSYDVKMKEKGDIPEGYSVSREKKERFSLILESASTNQTSMYLCASSLVGGSVNEQFFGPGTRLTVL.

This chain joins TRBV9 and TRBJ2-1; 8 positions match TRBD2. The CDR3 sequence is 17 residues long. V lost 3 bases to trimming and J lost 0 bases; unmatched junction nucleotides: 8. Germline CDR1 SGDLS, CDR2 YYNGEE. The DNA for the CDR3 is TGTGCCAGCAGCGGGGGGCGGGGGGCGCGCTCCTACAATGAGCAGTTCTTC. Amino acid sequence: CASSGGRGARSYNEQFF.

The sample holds a few counts of this clone. The V call is TRBV11-2, the J call TRBJ2-3; the match to TRBD2 covers 8 bases. The CDR3 is 18 amino acids. V lost 6 bases, J lost 2 bases, and 16 bases stayed unmatched. The germline V gene encodes CDR1 SGHAT and CDR2 FQNNGV. As DNA, the CDR3 is TGTGCCAGCAGGGGGGGTGGGGTAGCGGGGCGACACACAGATACGCAGTATTTT. This translates into CASRGGGVAGRHTDTQYF.